This TCR beta chain was identified during a study of T cell repertoires in aging, cancer and after chemotherapy. The V end lost 0 bases, the J end lost 5 bases, and 12 bases lay between the germline ends. CDR1 and CDR2 from the germline V gene are SGHDN and FVKESK. CDR3 length: 15 amino acids. Multiplex touch-down PCR with TRB-A/B primers amplified rearranged V-D-J TRB sequences. MiXCR was run by TCRdb on the multiplex PCR reads, yielding one entry per CDR3 protein. This table has roughly 6,400 distinct CDR3 sequences, approximately 50% appearing once. TCR beta rearrangements were amplified from peripheral blood genomic DNA.

The sequenced material came from blood. The chain has TRBV14 and TRBJ2-3; possible D gene TRBD1, 6 bases. The clonotype was recovered from a human donor with a solid tumor. The CDR3 here is CASSQDQQGGDTQYF. In nucleotides, the CDR3 is TGTGCCAGCAGCCAAGATCAACAGGGTGGAGATACGCAGTATTTT.